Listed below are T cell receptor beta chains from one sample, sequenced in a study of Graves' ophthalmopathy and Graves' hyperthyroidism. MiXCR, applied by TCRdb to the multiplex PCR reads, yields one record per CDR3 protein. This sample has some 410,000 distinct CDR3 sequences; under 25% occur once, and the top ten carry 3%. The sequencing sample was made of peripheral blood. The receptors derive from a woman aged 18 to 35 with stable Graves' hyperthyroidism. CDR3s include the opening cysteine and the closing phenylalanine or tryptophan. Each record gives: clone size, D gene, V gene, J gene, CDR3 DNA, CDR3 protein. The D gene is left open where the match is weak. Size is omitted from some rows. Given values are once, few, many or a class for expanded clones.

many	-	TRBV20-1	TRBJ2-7	TGCAGTGCTAGAAAGCTCTCCTACGAGCAGTACTTC	CSARKLSYEQYF
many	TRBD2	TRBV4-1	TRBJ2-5	TGCGCCAGCAGCCACACCCTCACTAGCGGGAAGCGCCAAGAGACCCAGTACTTC	CASSHTLTSGKRQETQYF
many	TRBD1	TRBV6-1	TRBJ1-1	TGTGCCAGCAGTGTATTTTCAGGGGGAGTCCGGGACACTGAAGCTTTCTTT	CASSVFSGGVRDTEAFF
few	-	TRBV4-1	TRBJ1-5	TGCGCCAGCAGCCAAGGGCGGACAGGCAATCAGCCCCAGCATTTT	CASSQGRTGNQPQHF
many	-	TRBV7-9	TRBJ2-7	TGTGCCAGCAGCCCCTTGGGGGCCTACGAGCAGTACTTC	CASSPLGAYEQYF
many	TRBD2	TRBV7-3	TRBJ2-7	TGTGCCAGCAGCTCGATCCCACATCAACTAGCGGGAAGGAATTACGAGCAGTACTTC	CASSSIPHQLAGRNYEQYF
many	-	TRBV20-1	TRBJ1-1	TGCGGTGCCGATCAAGGGGACACTAAAGCTTTCTTT	CGADQGDTKAFF
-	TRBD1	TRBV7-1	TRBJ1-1	TGTGCCAGCAGCTCCACATGGACAGGGGGGCGTCTACTGAACACTGAAGCTTTCTTT	CASSSTWTGGRLLNTEAFF
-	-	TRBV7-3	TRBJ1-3	TGTGCCAGCAGCTTAATTTCCGGGGCTGGAAACACCATATATTTT	CASSLISGAGNTIYF
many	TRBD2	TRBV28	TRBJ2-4	TGTGCCAGCAGTTTAACTAGCGGGACCTTGAGCAACATTCAGTACTTC	CASSLTSGTLSNIQYF
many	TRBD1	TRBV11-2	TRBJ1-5	TGTGCCAGCAGCTCGCGACAGGGTCTTAGCAATCAGCCCCAGCATTTT	CASSSRQGLSNQPQHF
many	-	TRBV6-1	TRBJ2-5	TGTGCCAGCTCCGAAACGGCAGGGTTTTCAGAGACCCAGTACTTC	CASSETAGFSETQYF
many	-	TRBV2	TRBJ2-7	TGTGCCAGCCTAAGGGGGGCAGGGCGGAACGAGCAGTACTTC	CASLRGAGRNEQYF
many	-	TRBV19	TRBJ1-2	TGTGCCAGTAGTAACCGGGACCGGCGACTATTGAATGGCTACACCTTC	CASSNRDRRLLNGYTF
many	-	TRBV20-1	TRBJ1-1	TGCAGTGCTCCCGGACAGTCCTCGACGGCTAGTAACACTGAAGCTTTCTTT	CSAPGQSSTASNTEAFF
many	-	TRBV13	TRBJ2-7	TGTGCCAGCAGCCGACTAAACTACGAGCAGTACTTC	CASSRLNYEQYF
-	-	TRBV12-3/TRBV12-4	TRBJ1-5	TGTGCCAGCAGTCCCGGGCCCCGGCCCCAGCATTTT	CASSPGPRPQHF
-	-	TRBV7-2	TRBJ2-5	TGTGCCAGCAGAGGGGTTAAAGAGACCCAGTACTTC	CASRGVKETQYF
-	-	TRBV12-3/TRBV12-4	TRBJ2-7	TGTGCCAGTAGACTCCGGGGCAGGGTACACGAGCAGTACTTC	CASRLRGRVHEQYF
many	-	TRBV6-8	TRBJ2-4	TGTGCCAGCAGTAGGTCTACGGACCTAAACATTCAGTACTTC	CASSRSTDLNIQYF
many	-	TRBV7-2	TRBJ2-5	TGTGCCAGCAGCTTACTAGGCTCGTCAGAGACCCAGTACTTC	CASSLLGSSETQYF
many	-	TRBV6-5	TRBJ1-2	TGTGCCAGCAGTTATGACAGCCATAACTATGGCTACACCTTC	CASSYDSHNYGYTF
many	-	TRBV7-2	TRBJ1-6	TGTGCCAGCAGCGCCGACAGATATAATTCACCCCTCCACTTT	CASSADRYNSPLHF
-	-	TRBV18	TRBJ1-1	TGTGCCAGCTCACCGGTCGGGGGCGGTGAAGCTTTCTTT	CASSPVGGGEAFF
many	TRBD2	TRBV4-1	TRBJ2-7	TGCGCCAGCAGCCAAGTTTCTAGCGGGAGCTACGAGCAGTACTTC	CASSQVSSGSYEQYF
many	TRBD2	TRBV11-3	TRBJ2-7	TGTGCCAGCAGCTTAGGGGGGACTAGCGGGAGAACTCGAGAGCAGTACTTC	CASSLGGTSGRTREQYF
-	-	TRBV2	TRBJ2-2	TGTGCCAGCAGTGAAAAGGGCGGCACCGGGGAGCTGTTTTTT	CASSEKGGTGELFF
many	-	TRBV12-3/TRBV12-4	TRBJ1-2	TGTGCCAGCAGTTTACTAGCGGAAGGCTACACCTTC	CASSLLAEGYTF
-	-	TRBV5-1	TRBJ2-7	TGCGCCAGCAGCTTGTCCGGATCTCGGGAGATCTACGAGCAGTACTTC	CASSLSGSREIYEQYF
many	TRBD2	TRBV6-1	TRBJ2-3	TGTGCCAGCAGTGAAGCGCACGCGGGAGGGCCAAAGAGAGATACGCAGTATTTT	CASSEAHAGGPKRDTQYF
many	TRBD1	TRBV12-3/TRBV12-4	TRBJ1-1	TGTGCCAGCAGGGGACAGCACACATGGAGCACTGAAGCTTTCTTT	CASRGQHTWSTEAFF
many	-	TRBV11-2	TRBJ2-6	TGTGCCAGCAGTCCTACATTGGGGACTGGGGCCAACGTCCTGACTTTC	CASSPTLGTGANVLTF
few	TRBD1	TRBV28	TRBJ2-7	TGTGCCAGCAGTCCTCCGCCAACCTCCGGGACAGCTTACGAGCAGTACTTC	CASSPPPTSGTAYEQYF
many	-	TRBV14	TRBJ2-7	TGTGCCAGCAGCCCGCTTAGGGGAGTAACTAACGAGCAGTACTTC	CASSPLRGVTNEQYF
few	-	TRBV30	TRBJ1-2	TGTGCCTGGGAGGAGTACTATGGCTACACCTTC	CAWEEYYGYTF
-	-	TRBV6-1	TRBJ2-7	TGTGCCAGCAGTGGCCAGTCCTCCTACGAGCAGTACTTC	CASSGQSSYEQYF
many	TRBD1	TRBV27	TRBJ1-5	TGTGCCAGCAGCCAAGACAGGGCCTATAGCAATCAGCCCCAGCATTTT	CASSQDRAYSNQPQHF
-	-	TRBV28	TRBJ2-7	TGTGCCAGCAGGTCAGGTGGAGTCTACGAGCAGTACTTC	CASRSGGVYEQYF
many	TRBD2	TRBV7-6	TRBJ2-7	TGTGCCAGCAGTTTACTAGCGGGAGGGGAACCTCGGGCCTACGAGCAGTACTTC	CASSLLAGGEPRAYEQYF
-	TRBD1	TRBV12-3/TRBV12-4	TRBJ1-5	TGTGCCAGCAGTTCTGCCGGACAGGGCCGTCAGCCCCAGCATTTT	CASSSAGQGRQPQHF
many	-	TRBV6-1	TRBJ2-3	TGTGCCAGCAGTGAATTAGCAGATACGCAGTATTTT	CASSELADTQYF
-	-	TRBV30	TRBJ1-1	TGTGCCTGGAAGATAGGGCTTTACACTGAAGCTTTCTTT	CAWKIGLYTEAFF
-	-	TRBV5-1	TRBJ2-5	TGCGCCAGCAGCTTCAAGCCACAAGAGACCCAGTACTTC	CASSFKPQETQYF
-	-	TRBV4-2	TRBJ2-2	TGTGCCAGCAGGCAAGGAGGGGGGAGGGCCTCCGGGGAGCTGTTTTTT	CASRQGGGRASGELFF
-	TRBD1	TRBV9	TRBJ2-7	TGTGCCAGCAGCGCTTCCGGGACAGGGTTTTACGAGCAGTACTTC	CASSASGTGFYEQYF